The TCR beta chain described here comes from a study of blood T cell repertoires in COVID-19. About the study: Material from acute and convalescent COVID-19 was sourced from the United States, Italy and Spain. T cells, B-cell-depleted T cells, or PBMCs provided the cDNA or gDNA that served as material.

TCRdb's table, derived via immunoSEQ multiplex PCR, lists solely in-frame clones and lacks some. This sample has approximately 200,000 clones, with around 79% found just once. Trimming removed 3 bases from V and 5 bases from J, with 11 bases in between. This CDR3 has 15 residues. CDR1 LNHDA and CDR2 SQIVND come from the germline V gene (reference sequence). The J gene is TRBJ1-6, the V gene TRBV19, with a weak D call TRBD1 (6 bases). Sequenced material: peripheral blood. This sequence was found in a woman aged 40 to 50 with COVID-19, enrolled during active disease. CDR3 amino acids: CASSMLDRDNSPLHF. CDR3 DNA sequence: TGTGCCAGTAGTATGCTGGACAGAGATAATTCACCCCTCCACTTT.